This T cell receptor beta chain was found in a study of T cells in Graves' hyperthyroidism and ophthalmopathy. Study overall: Peripheral blood collection took place at initial diagnosis, before any treatment.

This clonotype was picked up one time. RNA transcripts provided the source from which TCR beta CDR3 regions were amplified. HTBI primers were employed in a first-round RT-PCR of the TCR CDR3. MiXCR was run by TCRdb on the multiplex PCR reads, yielding one entry per CDR3 protein. The sample records under 550,000 distinct CDR3 sequences, just under 20% being singletons. Patients with uncontrolled infections, other autoimmune diseases, pregnancy or lactation were excluded. PBMCs came from more than 8.5 ml fresh peripheral blood. Per germline, CDR1 DFQATT and CDR2 SNEGSKA (reference sequence). Trimming at V came to 6 bases and at J to 5 bases, leaving 9 bases not matched to a gene. The CDR3 runs 14 residues.

Sequenced sample: blood. V is TRBV20-1 and J is TRBJ1-5, with TRBD1 matching 8 bases. This receptor was taken from a man in his forties or fifties with Graves' ophthalmopathy. This chain's CDR3 is CSARGQGAHQPQHF. CDR3 nucleotides: TGCAGTGCCCGTGGACAGGGCGCCCATCAGCCCCAGCATTTT.